Described below is a single T cell receptor beta chain sequence and its context. This specimen belongs to a study of blood T cell repertoires in COVID-19. This table comes from immunoSEQ multiplex PCR, and its TCRdb copy is limited to in-frame clones, with some not included. The repertoire consists of about 76,000 clones, with about nine tenths occurring once and the leading ten covering roughly 1%. The material sequenced was peripheral blood. The source of this sequence is a woman aged 45-59 years in a cohort sampled during active COVID-19.

CDR3 sequence reads: CASSPLRTGELFF. CDR3 sequence (DNA): TGTGCCAGCAGCCCTCTTCGGACCGGGGAGCTGTTTTTT. The chain links TRBV7-9 to TRBJ2-2; D is uncertain. Germline loops: CDR1 SEHNR, CDR2 FQNEAQ (reference sequence). V shed 5 bases and J shed 5 bases, with 9 bases lying between them. CDR3 length: 13 amino acids.